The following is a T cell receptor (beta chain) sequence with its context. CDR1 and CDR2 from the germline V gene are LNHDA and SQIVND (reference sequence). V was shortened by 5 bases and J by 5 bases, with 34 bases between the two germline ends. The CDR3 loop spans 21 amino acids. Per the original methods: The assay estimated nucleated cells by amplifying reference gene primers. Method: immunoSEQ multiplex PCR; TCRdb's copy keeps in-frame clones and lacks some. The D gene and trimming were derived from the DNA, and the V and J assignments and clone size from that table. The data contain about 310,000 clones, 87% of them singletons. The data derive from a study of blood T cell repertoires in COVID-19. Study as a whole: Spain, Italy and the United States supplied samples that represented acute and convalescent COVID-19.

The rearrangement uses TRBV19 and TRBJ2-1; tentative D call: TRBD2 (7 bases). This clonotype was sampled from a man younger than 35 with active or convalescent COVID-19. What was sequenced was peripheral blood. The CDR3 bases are TGTGCCAGTAGTCCGCTTAGTCAGGGGTGCAAGGCGGGAGTGGGGGACAATGAGCAGTTCTTC. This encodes CASSPLSQGCKAGVGDNEQFF.